Ten or more counts support the clone carrying this T cell receptor beta chain. Its antigen remains unidentified. Time point noted: persistent/refractory GD, antithyroid drugs over 5 years with positive TRAb. The TCR library used RNA extracted from PBMCs. It was by American Thyroid Association guidelines that Graves' disease was diagnosed. The J segment lost 2 bases and the V segment lost 4 bases, leaving 8 bases of the junction unmatched. The CDR3 length is 15 residues. Germline CDR1 and CDR2: MNHNS and SASEGT. This record comes from a study of regulatory T cells in long-lasting Graves disease. Study context: Over 5 years on antithyroid drugs plus positive TSH receptor antibodies marked Graves' disease as persistent. Study-level points and caveats: Those with persistent Graves' had less TCR diversity than newly diagnosed patients. Persistent disease exhibited a predilection for TRBV28, TRBJ1-2 and TRBJ2-5.

HTBI primers from iRepertoire and Arm-PCR of CDR3 regions yielded the TCR beta libraries. TCRdb re-analysed the multiplex PCR reads in MiXCR, keeping a single row per CDR3 protein. The sample yields approximately 440,000 distinct CDR3 sequences, 23% seen once. V usage is TRBV6-1 and J usage is TRBJ2-7, with TRBD1 identical over 7 bases. The source is a female donor with Graves disease. Material: peripheral blood mononuclear cells (PBMCs), obtained when the disease was refractory, from a patient treated with antithyroid drugs. The CDR3 is CASSGGQLLTYEQYF. CDR3 DNA: TGTGCCAGCAGTGGGGGACAGCTGCTGACCTACGAGCAGTACTTC.